The 15 T cell receptor beta chains below all came from one sample that was sequenced in a study of radiotherapy plus CTLA-4 blockade in lung cancer. Produced via immunoSEQ multiplex PCR; TCRdb's table is partial and in-frame only. The sample has tens of thousands of clones, about 74% seen once. The source material was peripheral blood, sampled from a patient treated with radiotherapy plus ipilimumab. The receptor source for this set is a human donor with non-small cell lung cancer whose response to radiotherapy plus ipilimumab could not be evaluated.

V and J are TRBV5-1 and TRBJ1-3, with 8 bases fitting TRBD1. This CDR3 has 14 residues. Germline V gene sequence: CDR1 SGHRS, CDR2 YFSETQ. The trim removed 4 bases at V and 6 bases at J, leaving 6 bases unmatched. The CDR3 DNA sequence: TGCGCCAGCAGCCCTAGGACAGGGTCAAACACCATATATTTT. Its protein product is CASSPRTGSNTIYF.

This chain joins TRBV28 and TRBJ1-5; no reliable D call. V was trimmed by 8 bases and J by 0 bases, leaving 8 bases between them. Germline CDR1 MDHEN, CDR2 SYDVKM. The CDR3 spans 13 residues. The CDR3 sequence: CASGQISNQPQHF. In DNA, the CDR3 is TGTGCCAGCGGTCAGATTAGCAATCAGCCCCAGCATTTT.

The chain carries TRBV14 and TRBJ1-2; D gene uncertain. Germline CDR1 is SGHDN and CDR2 is FVKESK. V lost 0 bases and J lost 4, with 12 bases in between. There are 15 residues in the CDR3. CDR3 loop: CASSQDWPLSYGYTF. CDR3 DNA: TGTGCCAGCAGCCAAGATTGGCCGTTGTCCTATGGCTACACCTTC. Full variable domain (rest looked up from reference TRBV14 and TRBJ1-2): EAGVTQFPSHSVIEKGQTVTLRCDPISGHDNLYWYRRVMGKEIKFLLHFVKESKQDESGMPNNRFLAERTGGTYSTLKVQPAELEDSGVYFCASSQDWPLSYGYTFGSGTRLTVV.

J is TRBJ2-4 and V is TRBV30; TRBD2 agrees at 7 bases. After removal of 2 bases from V and 5 bases from J, the junction contained 9 bases not matched to a gene. Per the germline V gene, CDR1 is GTSNPN and CDR2 is SVGIG (reference sequence). This CDR3 has 15 amino acids. This CDR3 reads CAWSSRGGWENIQYF. Here the CDR3 DNA reads TGTGCCTGGAGTTCACGGGGAGGGTGGGAAAACATTCAGTACTTC.

This clone has only one observation. J is TRBJ2-1 and V is TRBV13, with 7 bases identical to TRBD2. The germline V gene encodes CDR1 PRHDT and CDR2 FYEKMQ (reference sequence). The CDR3 sequence is 13 residues long. V gave up 4 bases and J gave up 8 bases; unmatched junction bases: 5. The CDR3 spells CASSSGTIYEQFF. In nucleotides, the CDR3 is TGTGCCAGCAGCTCCGGGACTATCTATGAGCAGTTCTTC. Variable domain in full (rest from reference TRBV13 and TRBJ2-1): AAGVIQSPRHLIKEKRETATLKCYPIPRHDTVYWYQQGPGQDPQFLISFYEKMQSDKGSIPDRFSAQQFSDYHSELNMSSLELGDSALYFCASSSGTIYEQFFGPGTRLTVL.

J is TRBJ1-2 and V is TRBV5-1; D is possibly TRBD1 (5 bases). The CDR3 loop spans 15 amino acids. CDR1 and CDR2 from the germline V gene are SGHRS and YFSETQ. Trimming left V 1 base short and J 3 bases short, with 13 bases between. CDR3 DNA: TGCGCCAGCAGCTTGATTGGGGCGTCGCACTATGGCTACACCTTC. Encoded protein: CASSLIGASHYGYTF.

This rearrangement joins TRBV19 to TRBJ2-5; D is possibly TRBD2 (6 bases). V was shortened by 6 bases and J by 6 bases, with 20 bases between the two germline ends. This CDR3 has 15 residues. Germline CDR1 reads LNHDA; CDR2 reads SQIVND (reference sequence). CDR3: CASSNPGLTGQTQYF. CDR3 sequence (DNA): TGTGCCAGTAGCAACCCGGGACTCACCGGACAGACCCAGTACTTC.

The chain carries TRBV5-6 and TRBJ1-1; D perhaps matches TRBD1 (5 bases). Per germline, CDR1 SGHDT and CDR2 YYEEEE. The CDR3 is made up of 13 amino acids. Between the trimmed V and J ends, which lost 3 bases and 3 bases, there was a span of 9 bases. CDR3 sequence: CASSSPGYTEAFF. The DNA for the CDR3 is TGTGCCAGCAGCTCGCCAGGGTACACTGAAGCTTTCTTT.

This chain connects TRBV28 to TRBJ2-5, with 15 nucleotides matching TRBD2. With 2 bases clipped from V and 5 bases from J, the junction kept 3 bases outside the gene matches. The CDR3 consists of 16 residues. The germline gives CDR1 MDHEN, CDR2 SYDVKM. This CDR3 is CASSLIGTSGRETQYF. CDR3 coding DNA: TGTGCCAGCAGTTTAATCGGGACTAGCGGGAGGGAGACCCAGTACTTC. Using reference TRBV28 and TRBJ2-5 for the parts outside the CDR3, the full variable domain is DVKVTQSSRYLVKRTGEKVFLECVQDMDHENMFWYRQDPGLGLRLIYFSYDVKMKEKGDIPEGYSVSREKKERFSLILESASTNQTSMYLCASSLIGTSGRETQYFGPGTRLLVL.

The chain is built from TRBV30 and TRBJ2-1; perhaps TRBD2 as D (5 bases). V lost 0 bases and J lost 15, with 21 bases in between. Germline values: CDR1 GTSNPN, CDR2 SVGIG (reference sequence). This CDR3 has 14 residues. In nucleotides, the CDR3 is TGTGCCTGGAGTGTACCTTCTCGGGGTGGTTCTTTGTTCTTC. Amino acid sequence: CAWSVPSRGGSLFF.

This clone has only one observation. The rearrangement links TRBV27 to TRBJ2-3; D is undetermined. Trimming took 0 bases from V and 7 from J, leaving 8 bases between them. Germline CDR1 MNHEY, CDR2 SMNVEV (reference sequence). The CDR3 runs to 13 residues. The CDR3 is CASSLSSRYTQYF. The CDR3 DNA follows: TGTGCCAGCAGTTTATCTTCGAGGTATACGCAGTATTTT.

The rearrangement uses TRBV7-2 and TRBJ2-1; possibly TRBD1 for D (6 bases). Germline V CDR1 and CDR2: SGHTA, FQGNSA. The CDR3 runs to 13 residues. V dropped 5 bases and J dropped 7 bases, with 12 bases sitting between them. CDR3: CASSLNQGNEQFF. DNA of the CDR3: TGTGCCAGCAGCCTAAACCAGGGGAATGAGCAGTTCTTC.

V usage is TRBV9 and J usage is TRBJ2-3, with 11 bases aligning to TRBD2. V trimming: 4 bases; J trimming: 2 bases; junction bases outside the gene matches: 9. Germline values: CDR1 SGDLS, CDR2 YYNGEE. CDR3 length: 17 residues. CDR3 bases: TGTGCCAGCAGCTTTCAAACTAGCGGGGGTCACACAGATACGCAGTATTTT. Its protein product is CASSFQTSGGHTDTQYF.

The J gene is TRBJ2-5, the V gene TRBV9, with 11 positions matching TRBD2. Trimming at V came to 0 bases and at J to 5 bases, leaving 9 bases not matched to a gene. Per the germline V gene, CDR1 is SGDLS and CDR2 is YYNGEE. The CDR3 extends over 17 amino acids. CDR3 amino acids: CASSVGLAGGLWETQYF. CDR3 in DNA: TGTGCCAGCAGCGTAGGGTTAGCGGGGGGGCTGTGGGAGACCCAGTACTTC.

The rearrangement links TRBV27 to TRBJ1-2; TRBD1 matches 10 bases. With V trimmed by 5 bases and J by 8 bases, 8 bases remained unmatched. The CDR3 extends over 14 amino acids. Germline V CDR1 and CDR2: MNHEY, SMNVEV (reference sequence). In nucleotides, the CDR3 is TGTGCCAGCAGTAGGCGGGGGACAGGGGTCGGCTACACCTTC. Translation: CASSRRGTGVGYTF.